These T cell receptor beta chains were read from a single sample in a study of PD-L1 blockade in urothelial cancer. The table came from immunoSEQ multiplex PCR; TCRdb's copy has only in-frame clones and leaves some out. The repertoire holds under 30,000 clones, with more than 75% as singletons. Sequenced here: PBMCs, sampled around atezolizumab (anti-PD-L1) treatment. These TCRs come from a man between 50 and 59 years old with urothelial cancer. Both conserved end residues are part of each CDR3. Fields, in order: CDR3 protein, clone size, V gene, J gene. Expanded clones get a size class; other rows say once, few or many, or leave the size out.

CDR3: CASGGTGIFYEQYF
size: -
V: TRBV12-5
J: TRBJ2-7

CDR3: CASSSPRGAPYEQYF
size: -
V: TRBV28
J: TRBJ2-7

CDR3: CASSVGLAGGPYEQYF
size: -
V: TRBV9
J: TRBJ2-7

CDR3: CASSLDREKAFF
size: -
V: TRBV6-5
J: TRBJ1-1

CDR3: CASSRTREAFF
size: once
V: TRBV7-9
J: TRBJ1-1

CDR3: CASNPRPHAEAFF
size: -
V: TRBV6-5
J: TRBJ1-1

CDR3: CASSDTQVSSTDTQYF
size: -
V: TRBV6-4
J: TRBJ2-3

CDR3: CATSRYQDRDGYTF
size: -
V: TRBV15
J: TRBJ1-2

CDR3: CASSDGTSGPDTQYF
size: -
V: TRBV6-4
J: TRBJ2-3

CDR3: CASSSTGGDEKLFF
size: -
V: TRBV5-4
J: TRBJ1-4